These T cell receptor beta chains were read from a single sample in a study of Graves' ophthalmopathy and Graves' hyperthyroidism. TCRdb called the multiplex PCR reads again in MiXCR, with one record for every CDR3 protein. This sample has around 670,000 distinct CDR3 sequences, with 40% found just once. The specimen was peripheral blood. Receptor source: an adult man with Graves' ophthalmopathy. CDR3s include the opening cysteine and the closing phenylalanine or tryptophan. D genes are given only for firm matches. Size is omitted from some rows. Given values are once, few, many or a class for expanded clones.

j_call clone_size v_call d_call cdr3_nt cdr3_aa
TRBJ1-3 few TRBV7-9 TRBD1 TGTGCCAGCAGCTTAGTACAGGGGGAAGGAAACACCATATATTTT CASSLVQGEGNTIYF
TRBJ1-6 once TRBV10-3 - TGTGCCATCAGGACAGGAGCTCATGGCACTTCACCCCTCCACTTT CAIRTGAHGTSPLHF
TRBJ2-5 - TRBV15 - TGTGCCACCAGCCTTTATGGATCAAAAGAGACCCAGTACTTC CATSLYGSKETQYF
TRBJ2-7 few TRBV7-8 - TGTGCCAGCAGCTTAGCAAAGGGCCGGGCGGGGGAGCAGTACTTC CASSLAKGRAGEQYF
TRBJ1-6 many TRBV19 - TGTGCCAGTAGTATTCCGGGGAATTCACCCCTCCACTTT CASSIPGNSPLHF
TRBJ1-1 - TRBV4-1 - TGCGCCAGCAGCCAGATGATGGCGAACACTGAAGCTTTCTTT CASSQMMANTEAFF
TRBJ1-4 once TRBV4-3 - TGCGTCAGCAGCGCAAAGTGGACAGCCCTAAATGAAAAACTGTTTTTT CVSSAKWTALNEKLFF
TRBJ2-5 many TRBV19 - TGTGCCAGTAGTACCCAGGGTGGAGAGACCCAGTACTTC CASSTQGGETQYF
TRBJ2-7 - TRBV7-2 TRBD1 TGTGCCAGCAGCTTAGGTGGACAGGGGATTATTTACGAGCAGTACTTC CASSLGGQGIIYEQYF
TRBJ2-2 few TRBV24-1 TRBD1 TGTGCCACCAGCAGAAGGGGGACAGCGAACACCGGGGAGCTGTTTTTT CATSRRGTANTGELFF
TRBJ2-5 - TRBV7-3 TRBD1 TGTGCCAGCAGCTTGCCTCAGGACAGGGGAGAGACCCAGTACTTC CASSLPQDRGETQYF
TRBJ1-2 many TRBV7-9 - TGTGCCAGCAGCTTGGGGTACTATGGCTACACCTTC CASSLGYYGYTF
TRBJ2-5 - TRBV2 - TGTGCCAGCAGTTTTGGGGTCCGGGAGACCCAGTACTTC CASSFGVRETQYF
TRBJ2-1 - TRBV7-9 TRBD2 TGTGCCAGCAGCTTAGGGACTAGCGGGACCAATGAGCAGTTCTTC CASSLGTSGTNEQFF
TRBJ1-2 - TRBV7-9 - TGTGCCAGCAGCCAGAGTATTACAGGGATCAATGGCTACACCTTC CASSQSITGINGYTF
TRBJ2-2 - TRBV25-1 TRBD2 TGTGCCAGCATGAGTAGCGGGGGCACCGGGGAGCTGTTTTTT CASMSSGGTGELFF
TRBJ1-4 - TRBV25-1 TRBD1 TGTGCCAGCAGCTTAACCGGGACAGGTGCGACCGGCAGTGAAAAACTGTTTTTT CASSLTGTGATGSEKLFF
TRBJ2-5 - TRBV15 TRBD2 TGTGCCACCAGCAGCTTTTTGCGGGGGGGGACCCAGTACTTC CATSSFLRGGTQYF
TRBJ1-5 - TRBV25-1 - TGTGCCAGCAGTCCAACTGGGGGAGTAAGGCCCCAGCATTTT CASSPTGGVRPQHF
TRBJ1-2 few TRBV15 - TGTGCCACCAGCAGAGAGCAGGGGCCTGGAAACACCTTC CATSREQGPGNTF
TRBJ2-7 few TRBV7-2 TRBD1 TGTGCCAGCAGCTTCCGGGACAGCACCTACGAGCAGTACTTC CASSFRDSTYEQYF
TRBJ1-6 many TRBV2 - TGTGCCAGCAGCGCCGTCCTGAATTCACCCCTCCACTTT CASSAVLNSPLHF
TRBJ1-3 - TRBV7-9 - TGTGCCAGCAGCTCACCCGGGACGCCTGGAAACACCATATATTTT CASSSPGTPGNTIYF
TRBJ1-6 many TRBV9 TRBD1 TGTGCCAGCAGGGGGGACAGCTCCTATAATTCACCCCTCCACTTT CASRGDSSYNSPLHF
TRBJ1-5 few TRBV7-2 - TGTGCCAGCAGCTTAGAGGGGCAGAATCAGCCCCAGCATTTT CASSLEGQNQPQHF
TRBJ2-7 - TRBV7-3 - TGTGCCAGCAGCTTTGGGCAGGGAGGTTCCCACGAGCAGTACTTC CASSFGQGGSHEQYF
TRBJ1-1 - TRBV9 TRBD1 TGTGCCAGCTCACCAGAATGGGGGACAGGGAACACTGAAGCTTTCTTT CASSPEWGTGNTEAFF
TRBJ2-7 many TRBV29-1 - TGCAGCGTTGCCGAACATACACGGGCCCAGGCAGCGCAGGAGTACTTC CSVAEHTRAQAAQEYF
TRBJ2-5 few TRBV7-2 - TGTGCCAGCAGCTTAGCGAACACCCAAGAGACCCAGTACTTC CASSLANTQETQYF
TRBJ2-7 - TRBV29-1 TRBD2 TGCAGCGTAGGAGCGGGACTCTCCTACGAGCAGTACTTC CSVGAGLSYEQYF
TRBJ2-5 - TRBV9 - TGTGCCAGCAGCCAAGATAGGACAGTTTCTGACTTC CASSQDRTVSDF
TRBJ2-7 few TRBV10-3 - TGTGCCAGCAGTGAGATTGGCGGTTCCCCCTACGAGCAGTACTTC CASSEIGGSPYEQYF
TRBJ2-7 - TRBV25-1 - TGTGCCAGCAGTGGATCCGGGACACCGGCCTACGAGCAGTACTTC CASSGSGTPAYEQYF
TRBJ2-5 - TRBV5-6 - TGTGCCAGCAGCTTCGTCGGCAGGGTACAAGAGACCCAGTACTTC CASSFVGRVQETQYF
TRBJ1-1 - TRBV10-2 TRBD1 TGTGCCAGCAGCCAAGTCACGACAGGGGGCAAAGGTGAAGCTTTCTTT CASSQVTTGGKGEAFF
TRBJ1-2 many TRBV7-3 - TGTGCCAGCAGCTTATATCCGGGCGAGTATGGCTACACCTTC CASSLYPGEYGYTF
TRBJ1-4 many TRBV2 - TGTGCCAGCAGTGAGACAGCTGAAAAACTGTTTTTT CASSETAEKLFF
TRBJ1-2 - TRBV15 - TGTGCCACCAGCAGAGCGGGGGACTATGGCTACACCTTC CATSRAGDYGYTF
TRBJ2-6 many TRBV10-3 - TGTGCCATACAGGGCACCAACTCTGGGGCCAACGTCCTGACTTTC CAIQGTNSGANVLTF
TRBJ2-2 - TRBV25-1 TRBD1 TGTGCCAGCTTGGGACAGTACACCGGGGAGCTGTTTTTT CASLGQYTGELFF
TRBJ1-2 few TRBV10-3 - TGTGCCAGCAGTCCTACTCTCCAGTATGGCTACACCTTC CASSPTLQYGYTF